This TCR beta chain was captured in a study of cytomegalovirus exposure and HLA in healthy donors. 60 Vbeta and 13 Jbeta primers were used in PCR. This table comes from immunoSEQ multiplex PCR, and its TCRdb copy is limited to in-frame clones, with some not included. The sample includes 110,000 or so clones, around 73% of them seen just once. This CDR3 is 14 amino acids long. V shed 4 bases and J 6 bases; nucleotides not matched to a gene: 4. The germline V gene encodes CDR1 LNHNV and CDR2 YYDKDF (reference sequence). The sequencing sample was made of PBMCs. The J gene is TRBJ2-1, the V gene TRBV15, with 9 bases fitting TRBD1. This sequence originates from a woman aged 25 to 39 in good health and CMV-seropositive. The CDR3 region is CATSMGDRANEQFF. DNA of the CDR3: TGTGCCACCAGCATGGGGGACAGGGCCAATGAGCAGTTCTTC. The full variable domain, completed using reference TRBV15 and TRBJ2-1, is DAMVIQNPRYQVTQFGKPVTLSCSQTLNHNVMYWYQQKSSQAPKLLFHYYDKDFNNEADTPDNFQSRRPNTSFCFLDIRSPGLGDTAMYLCATSMGDRANEQFFGPGTRLTVL.